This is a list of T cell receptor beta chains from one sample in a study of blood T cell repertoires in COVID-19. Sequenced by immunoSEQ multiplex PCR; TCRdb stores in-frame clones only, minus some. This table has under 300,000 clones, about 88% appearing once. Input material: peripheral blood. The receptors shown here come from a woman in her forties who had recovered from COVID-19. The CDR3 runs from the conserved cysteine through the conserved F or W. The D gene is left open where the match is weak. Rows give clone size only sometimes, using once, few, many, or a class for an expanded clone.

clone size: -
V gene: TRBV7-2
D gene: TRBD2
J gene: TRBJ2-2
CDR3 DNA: TGTGCCAGCAGTTTAAGCGGGAGGGGAACCGGGGAGCTGTTTTTT
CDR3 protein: CASSLSGRGTGELFF

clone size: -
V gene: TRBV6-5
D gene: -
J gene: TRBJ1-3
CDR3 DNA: TGTGCCGGACGGACATCCTCCTCTGGAAACACCATATATTTT
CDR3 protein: CAGRTSSSGNTIYF

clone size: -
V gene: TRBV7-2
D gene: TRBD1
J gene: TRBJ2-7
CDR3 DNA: TGTGCCAGCAGCCCGGGACAGGGGCGCGACGAGCAGTACTTC
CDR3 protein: CASSPGQGRDEQYF

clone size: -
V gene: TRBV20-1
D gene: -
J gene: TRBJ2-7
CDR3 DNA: TGCAGTGCTAGTGGGGCGGAGCAGTACTTC
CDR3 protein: CSASGAEQYF

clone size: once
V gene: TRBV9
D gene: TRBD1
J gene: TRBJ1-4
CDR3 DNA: TGTGCCAGCAGGGACAGGGGGCATGAAAAACTGTTTTTT
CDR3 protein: CASRDRGHEKLFF

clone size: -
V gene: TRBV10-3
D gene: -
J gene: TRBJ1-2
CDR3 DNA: TGTGCCATCAGTGAACAGGCAATAGCTAACTATGGCTACACCTTC
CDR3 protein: CAISEQAIANYGYTF

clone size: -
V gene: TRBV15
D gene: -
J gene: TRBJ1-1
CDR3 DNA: TGTGCCACCAGCAGTAAACAGGGAATTCGCACTGAAGCTTTCTTT
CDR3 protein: CATSSKQGIRTEAFF

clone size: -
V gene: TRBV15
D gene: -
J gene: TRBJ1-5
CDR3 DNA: TGTGCCACCAGCAGAGATTTGGTGGGGGGGCACCAGCCCCAGCATTTT
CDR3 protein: CATSRDLVGGHQPQHF

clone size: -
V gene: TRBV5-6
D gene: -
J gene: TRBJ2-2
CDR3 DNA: TGTGCCAGCAGCTTGAAGGGGGCGAACACCGGGGAGCTGTTTTTT
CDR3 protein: CASSLKGANTGELFF

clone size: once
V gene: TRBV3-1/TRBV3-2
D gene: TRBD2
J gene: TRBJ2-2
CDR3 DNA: TGTGCCAGCAGCCAAGATCACAGCGGGGAGAACACCGGGGAGCTGTTTTTT
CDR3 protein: CASSQDHSGENTGELFF

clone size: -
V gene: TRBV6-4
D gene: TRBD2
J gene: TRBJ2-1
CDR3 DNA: TGTGCCAGCAGTCCTACGATAGCGGGGGGCTACAAAAATGAGCAGTTCTTC
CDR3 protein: CASSPTIAGGYKNEQFF

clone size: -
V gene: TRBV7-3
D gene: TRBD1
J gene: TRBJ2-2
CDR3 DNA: TGTGCCAGCAGCTTAGAGGGGGCCGGCGGGGAGCTGTTTTTT
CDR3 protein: CASSLEGAGGELFF

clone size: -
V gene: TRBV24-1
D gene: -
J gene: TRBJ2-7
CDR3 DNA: TGTGCCACCAGTGATCCCGTCGCAGGGGAAGGCTTCGAGCAGTACTTC
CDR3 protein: CATSDPVAGEGFEQYF

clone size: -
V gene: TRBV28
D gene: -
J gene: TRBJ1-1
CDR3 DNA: TGTGCCAGCAGTGCAGGGCCGCCCAAGAACACTGAAGCTTTCTTT
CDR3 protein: CASSAGPPKNTEAFF

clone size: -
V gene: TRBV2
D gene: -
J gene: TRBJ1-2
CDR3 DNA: TGTGCCAGCACTCCGACAGTGGTCTATGGCTACACCTTC
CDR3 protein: CASTPTVVYGYTF

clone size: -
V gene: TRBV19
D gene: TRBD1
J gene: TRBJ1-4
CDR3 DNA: TGTGCCAGTAGCCCGGACAGGGTTAATGAAAAACTGTTTTTT
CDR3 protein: CASSPDRVNEKLFF

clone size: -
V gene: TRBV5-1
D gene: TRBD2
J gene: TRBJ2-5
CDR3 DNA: TGCGCCAGCAGCTTTGGCCCTTCTGGGGGGGGACAAGAGACCCAGTACTTC
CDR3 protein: CASSFGPSGGGQETQYF

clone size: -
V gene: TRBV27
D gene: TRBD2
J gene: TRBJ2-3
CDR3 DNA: TGTGCCAGCAGTTTAGGTACGGGGGGAAGAGATACGCAGTATTTT
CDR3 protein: CASSLGTGGRDTQYF

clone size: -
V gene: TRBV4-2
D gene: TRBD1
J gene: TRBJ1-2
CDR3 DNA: TGTGCCAGCAGCCCCGACAGGGGGACGAATAGTAACTATGGCTACACCTTC
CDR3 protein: CASSPDRGTNSNYGYTF

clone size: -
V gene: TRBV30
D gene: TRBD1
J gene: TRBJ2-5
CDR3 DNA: TGTGCCTGGGGACCAGGGGGAACCAGAGGAGAGACCCAGTACTTC
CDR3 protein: CAWGPGGTRGETQYF

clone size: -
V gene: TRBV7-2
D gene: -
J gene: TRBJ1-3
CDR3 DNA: TGTGCCAGCAGCCCGACTAGCTCTGGAAACACCATATATTTT
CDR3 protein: CASSPTSSGNTIYF

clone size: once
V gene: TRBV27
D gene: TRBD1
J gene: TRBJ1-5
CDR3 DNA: TGTGCCAGCAGTTTTGACAGGGCAAGCAATCAGCCCCAGCATTTT
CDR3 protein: CASSFDRASNQPQHF

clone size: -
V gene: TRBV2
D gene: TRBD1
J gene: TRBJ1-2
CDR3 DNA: TGTGCCACCAACCCCAGTCCGGGACAGGGAAGCTATGGCTACACCTTC
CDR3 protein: CATNPSPGQGSYGYTF

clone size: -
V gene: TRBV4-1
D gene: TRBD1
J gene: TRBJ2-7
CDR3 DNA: TGCGCCAGCAGCCACCGGGACAGTGGAATGGAGCAGTACTTC
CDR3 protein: CASSHRDSGMEQYF

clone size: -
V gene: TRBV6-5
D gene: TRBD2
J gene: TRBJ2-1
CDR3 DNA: TGTGCCAGCGGATCCAGCGGGAGGTACGGCAATGAGCAGTTCTTC
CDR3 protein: CASGSSGRYGNEQFF

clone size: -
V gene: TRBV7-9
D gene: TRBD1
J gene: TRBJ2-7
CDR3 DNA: TGTGCCAGCAGCCCCGGGACAGGATACGAGCAGTACTTC
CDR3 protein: CASSPGTGYEQYF

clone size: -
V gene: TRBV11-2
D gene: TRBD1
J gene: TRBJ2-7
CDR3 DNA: TGTGCCAGCAGCTTACTGGGACAGGTGGCAGGCGAGCAGTACTTC
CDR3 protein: CASSLLGQVAGEQYF

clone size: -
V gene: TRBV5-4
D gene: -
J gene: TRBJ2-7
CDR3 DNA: TGTGCCAGCAGCCTAGATGGACAGCGCGGTCGTGAGCAGTACTTC
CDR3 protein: CASSLDGQRGREQYF

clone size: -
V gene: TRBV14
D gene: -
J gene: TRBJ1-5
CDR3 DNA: TGTGCCAGCAGCCAAGCCCACAATCAGCCCCAGCATTTT
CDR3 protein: CASSQAHNQPQHF

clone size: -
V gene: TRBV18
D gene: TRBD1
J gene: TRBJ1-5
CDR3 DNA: TGTGCCAGCTCACGGGACAGTTCGAGCAATCAGCCCCAGCATTTT
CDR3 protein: CASSRDSSSNQPQHF

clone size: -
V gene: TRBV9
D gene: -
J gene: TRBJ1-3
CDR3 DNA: TGTGCCAGCAGCGTAGGTACGGGGTTGGCAAACACCATATATTTT
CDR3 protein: CASSVGTGLANTIYF

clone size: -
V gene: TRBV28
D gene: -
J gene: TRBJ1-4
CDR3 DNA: TGTGCCAGCTCAGGTCCAAATGAAAAACTGTTTTTT
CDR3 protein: CASSGPNEKLFF

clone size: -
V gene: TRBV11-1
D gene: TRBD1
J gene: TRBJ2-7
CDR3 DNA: TGTGCCAGCAGCTCTAAACAGGGGGCGTTTTTCTACGAGCAGTACTTC
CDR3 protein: CASSSKQGAFFYEQYF

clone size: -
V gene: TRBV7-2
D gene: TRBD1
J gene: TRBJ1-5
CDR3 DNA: TGTGCCAGCAGCTCGACAGGGCCCAATCAGCCCCAGCATTTT
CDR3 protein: CASSSTGPNQPQHF

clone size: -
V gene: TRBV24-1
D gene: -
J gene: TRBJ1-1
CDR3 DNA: TGTGCCACCAGTGATTCCACTACCCCTAGGGCTTTCTTT
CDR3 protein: CATSDSTTPRAFF

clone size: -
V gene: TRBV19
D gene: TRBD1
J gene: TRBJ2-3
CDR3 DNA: TGTGCCAGTAGGCGTCCGGGACAGGGGCCAGATACGCAGTATTTT
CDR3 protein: CASRRPGQGPDTQYF

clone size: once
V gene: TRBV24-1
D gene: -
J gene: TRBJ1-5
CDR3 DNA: TGTGCCACCAGTAGCCGGACAGGCAATCAGCCCCAGCATTTT
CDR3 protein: CATSSRTGNQPQHF

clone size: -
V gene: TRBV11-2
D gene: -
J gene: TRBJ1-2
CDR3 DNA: TGTGCCAGCAGCCCTCCGGGAGGCTATGGCTACACCTTC
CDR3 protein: CASSPPGGYGYTF

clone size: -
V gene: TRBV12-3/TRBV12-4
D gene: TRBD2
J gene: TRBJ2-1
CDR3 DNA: TGTGCCAGCAGTTTGTCGGGGGGTGAGCAGTTCTTC
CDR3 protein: CASSLSGGEQFF

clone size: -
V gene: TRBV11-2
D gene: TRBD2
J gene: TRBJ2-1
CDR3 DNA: TGTGCCAGCAGCTTAGCCGGGACTAGACTCGAGAATGAGCAGTTCTTC
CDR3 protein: CASSLAGTRLENEQFF